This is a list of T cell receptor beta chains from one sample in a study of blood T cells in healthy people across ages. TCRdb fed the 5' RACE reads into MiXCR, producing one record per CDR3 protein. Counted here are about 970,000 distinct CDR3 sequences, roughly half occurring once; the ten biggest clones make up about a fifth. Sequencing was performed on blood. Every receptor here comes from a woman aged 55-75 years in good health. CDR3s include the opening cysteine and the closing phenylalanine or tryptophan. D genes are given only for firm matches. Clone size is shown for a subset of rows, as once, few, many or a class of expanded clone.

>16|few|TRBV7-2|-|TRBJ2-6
TGTGCCAGCAGCTTACAAGCGGACGCAGGGGCCAACGTCCTGACTTTC
CASSLQADAGANVLTF
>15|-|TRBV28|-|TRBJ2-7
TGTGCCAGCAGTTTGAACGGGAAGGCATCGGTCGAGCAGTACTTC
CASSLNGKASVEQYF
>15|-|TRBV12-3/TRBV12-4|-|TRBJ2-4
TGTGCCAGCAGTCAACAGGCTCTAGCCAAAAACATTCAGTACTTC
CASSQQALAKNIQYF
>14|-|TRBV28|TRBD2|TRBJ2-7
TGTGCCAGCAGTTTAAGCGGGAGGTACCACGAGCAGTACTTC
CASSLSGRYHEQYF
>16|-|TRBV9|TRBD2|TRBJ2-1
TGTGCCAGCAGCGTAATGAGAGCGGGGGGTGACAATGAGCAGTTCTTC
CASSVMRAGGDNEQFF
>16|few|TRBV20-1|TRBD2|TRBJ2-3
TGCAGTGCTAGAAAGGCGGCTAGCGGCTGGTCAGATACGCAGTATTTT
CSARKAASGWSDTQYF
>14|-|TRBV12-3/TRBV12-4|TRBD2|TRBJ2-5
TGTGCCAGCAGCCGCCAGCGGGGACAAGAGACCCAGTACTTC
CASSRQRGQETQYF
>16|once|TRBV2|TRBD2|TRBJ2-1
TGTGCCAGCAGGGTACTAGCGGGAGGAGGGGGCAATGAGCAGTTCTTC
CASRVLAGGGGNEQFF
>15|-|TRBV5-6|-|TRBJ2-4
TGTGCCAGCAGCTTGTGGTTAACAGCCTTAAACATTCAGTACTTC
CASSLWLTALNIQYF
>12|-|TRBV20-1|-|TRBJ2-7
TGCAGTGCCCTGCGCGATTTCCACGAGCAGTACTTC
CSALRDFHEQYF
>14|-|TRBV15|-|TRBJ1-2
TGTGCCACCAGCCTTAGGGGGAGTTTGTCCGGCTACACCTTC
CATSLRGSLSGYTF
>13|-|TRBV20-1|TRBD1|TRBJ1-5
TGCAGTGCTAGATCCGGACAGGATCAGCCCCAGCATTTT
CSARSGQDQPQHF
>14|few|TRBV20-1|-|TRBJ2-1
TGCAGTGCTAGAAGTTTGGACAAGCGGGTTGAGCAGTTCTTC
CSARSLDKRVEQFF
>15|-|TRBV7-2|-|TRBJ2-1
TGTGCCAGCAGCTTCAGCCACGTGGGGTACAATGAGCAGTTCTTC
CASSFSHVGYNEQFF
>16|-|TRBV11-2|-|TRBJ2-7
TGTGCCAGCAGCTTACGTTATAGCGGAAAGTACAATGAGCAGTACTTC
CASSLRYSGKYNEQYF
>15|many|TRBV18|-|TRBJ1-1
TGTGCCAGCTCACCACCGCAGGGGATGAACACTGAAGCTTTCTTT
CASSPPQGMNTEAFF
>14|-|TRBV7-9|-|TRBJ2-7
TGTGCCAGCAGCCGGGGACTCTCCAACTACGAGCAGTACTTC
CASSRGLSNYEQYF
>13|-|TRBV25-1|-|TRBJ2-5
TGTGCCAGCAGTCCTCCAGGGCCAGAGACCCAGTACTTC
CASSPPGPETQYF
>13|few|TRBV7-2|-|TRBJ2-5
TGTGCCACTTCTGTAGCGGTCCAAGAGACCCAGTACTTC
CATSVAVQETQYF
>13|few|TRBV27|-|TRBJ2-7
TGTGCCAGCAGCTACGGGACTTTGTACGAGCAGTACTTC
CASSYGTLYEQYF
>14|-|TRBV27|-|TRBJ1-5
TGTGCCAGCAGACAGGGTAGTAGCAATCAGCCCCAGCATTTT
CASRQGSSNQPQHF
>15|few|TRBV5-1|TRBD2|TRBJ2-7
TGCGCCAGCAGCTTGGGGACTAGCGCAACCTACGAGCAGTACTTC
CASSLGTSATYEQYF
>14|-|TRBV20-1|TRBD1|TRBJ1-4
TGCAGTGCTCCGGGCCCAGGGGGCACTGAAAAACTGTTTTTT
CSAPGPGGTEKLFF
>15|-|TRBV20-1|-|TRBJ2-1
TGCAGTGCTAGGAGGGAACCTGCTGGGGTCATTGAGCAGTTCTTC
CSARREPAGVIEQFF